This T cell receptor beta chain was obtained from a study of blood T cell repertoires in COVID-19. The wider study: There were acute and convalescent COVID-19 samples, and they came from the United States, Italy and Spain. From T cells, B-cell-depleted T cells, or PBMCs came the material, which was cDNA or gDNA.

In the authors' methods: From reference gene primer amplification, estimates of nucleated cell counts were derived. Clones were sequenced by immunoSEQ multiplex PCR, and TCRdb holds only the in-frame ones, with some missing. Clone size and the V and J calls come from that table; the DNA yielded D and trimming. The sample consists of 75,000 to 85,000 clones, about nine tenths of them appearing once. There are 16 residues in the CDR3. This chain uses TRBV21-1 with TRBJ2-7; TRBD2 is the table's D call, not checked against the DNA. TRBV21-1 is designated a pseudogene. Material: peripheral blood. The receptor was isolated from a human donor in a cohort sampled during active COVID-19. CDR3 sequence: CASSNRKRPIIYEQYF. The CDR3 nucleotides read TGTGCCAGCAGCAACCGGAAGAGGCCGATTATCTACGAGCAGTACTTC.